A single sample gave rise to the 11 T cell receptor beta chains below, sequenced in a study of blood T cells in healthy people across ages. Using a J-beta primer mix together with a sample-barcoded 5' primer, a second PCR was run for roughly 6 to 12 cycles. TCRdb re-analysed the 5' RACE reads in MiXCR, keeping a single row per CDR3 protein. The sample lists nearly 800,000 distinct CDR3 sequences, approximately 53% occurring once. Sequencing input: blood. Source of these receptors: a man aged 40-50 years in good health.

The V and J genes are TRBV7-9 and TRBJ2-7; D call uncertain. Germline CDR1 SEHNR, CDR2 FQNEAQ (reference sequence). With 4 bases removed from V and 4 bases from J, the gap between germline ends came to 8 bases. This CDR3 region has 12 residues. CDR3 residues: CASSSLLYEQYF. The CDR3 bases are TGTGCCAGCAGCTCCCTTTTATACGAGCAGTACTTC. Full variable domain (rest looked up from reference TRBV7-9 and TRBJ2-7): DTGVSQNPRHKITKRGQNVTFRCDPISEHNRLYWYRQTLGQGPEFLTYFQNEAQLEKSRLLSDRFSAERPKGSFSTLEIQRTEQGDSAMYLCASSSLLYEQYFGPGTRLTVT.

This chain uses TRBV20-1 with TRBJ2-5, with 11 bases that match TRBD1. Losses at the gene ends were 6 bases for V and 5 bases for J; bases not matched to a gene: 8. Germline V gene data show CDR1 as DFQATT and CDR2 as SNEGSKA (reference sequence). The CDR3 extends over 14 amino acids. In DNA, the CDR3 is TGCAGTGCCTACGGGACAGGGGGTGTTGAGACCCAGTACTTC. The encoded protein is CSAYGTGGVETQYF.

This chain joins TRBV5-6 and TRBJ1-2, with unresolved D. Germline V gene lookup returns CDR1 SGHDT and CDR2 YYEEEE. Trimming cost V 0 bases and J 5 bases, with 20 bases left between them. This CDR3 comprises 17 residues. The CDR3 sequence is CASSLEVSRQPGYGYTF. The CDR3 coding sequence is TGTGCCAGCAGCTTGGAAGTCTCCCGGCAGCCGGGATATGGCTACACCTTC.

This clonotype was picked up a small number of times. J is TRBJ1-2 and V is TRBV5-1, with no clear D. Trimming shortened V by 0 bases and J by 4 bases, and 13 bases separated the two germline ends. Germline loops: CDR1 SGHRS, CDR2 YFSETQ. The CDR3 is 15 residues long. CDR3 in amino acids: CASSLGELYSYGYTF. Written as DNA, the CDR3 is TGCGCCAGCAGCTTGGGAGAGTTATATTCCTATGGCTACACCTTC. Drawing the rest from reference TRBV5-1 and TRBJ1-2, the complete variable domain is KAGVTQTPRYLIKTRGQQVTLSCSPISGHRSVSWYQQTPGQGLQFLFEYFSETQRNKGNFPGRFSGRQFSNSRSEMNVSTLELGDSALYLCASSLGELYSYGYTFGSGTRLTVV.

This chain uses TRBV7-3 with TRBJ2-1, with D possibly being TRBD2 (6 bases). V gave up 5 bases and J gave up 6 bases, with 14 bases separating them. The CDR3 is made up of 14 amino acids. Germline CDR1 reads SGHTA; CDR2 reads FQGTGA. The CDR3 DNA follows: TGTGCCAGCAGCCACGTAAATAGCGGCAATGAGCAGTTCTTC. Translation: CASSHVNSGNEQFF.

This chain uses TRBV27 with TRBJ1-2; TRBD1 is a possible D gene (6 bases). Germline CDR1 reads MNHEY; CDR2 reads SMNVEV (reference sequence). The CDR3 has 12 amino acids. The V and J ends lost 6 bases and 7 bases respectively, with 12 bases between them. The CDR3 DNA is TGTGCCAGCAGCCGGGGGGGGCTTGGCTACACCTTC. It encodes CASSRGGLGYTF.

This chain uses TRBV20-1 with TRBJ1-5, with 10 bases that match TRBD1. CDR1 and CDR2 from the germline V gene are DFQATT and SNEGSKA (reference sequence). V gave up 4 bases and J gave up 8 bases; unmatched junction bases: 17. CDR3 length: 17 amino acids. CDR3 amino acids: CSANSLSGTGDWEPQHF. Here the CDR3 DNA reads TGCAGTGCTAATTCCCTCAGCGGGACAGGGGATTGGGAGCCCCAGCATTTT.

This clonotype occurred a few times. A junction boundary mismatches the germline segment, possibly from a read error. V gene TRBV20-1 combines with J gene TRBJ2-7; 7 bases align to TRBD1. CDR3 size: 12 residues. Per germline, CDR1 DFQATT and CDR2 SNEGSKA (reference sequence). CDR3 nucleotide sequence: TGCAGTGCCAGAGGACAGGACTACGAGCAGTACTTC. Its translation: CSARGQDYEQYF.

The chain is built from TRBV12-3 or TRBV12-4 and TRBJ2-5; a possible D gene is TRBD2 (5 bases). V was shortened by 4 bases and J by 5 bases, with 8 bases between the two germline ends. The CDR3 loop spans 12 amino acids. CDR3 coding DNA: TGTGCCAGCAGTTATAGCGCCGAGACCCAGTACTTC. Translating it yields CASSYSAETQYF.

In this sample, this clonotype turned up a few times. The chain carries TRBV7-6 and TRBJ2-1; 7 bases map to TRBD1. CDR1 is SGHVS and CDR2 is FNYEAQ in the germline V gene. This CDR3 spans 15 amino acids. With V trimmed by 5 bases and J by 8 bases, 12 bases remained unmatched. CDR3 sequence reads: CASSADRTLRDEQFF. In nucleotides, the CDR3 is TGTGCCAGCAGCGCGGACAGGACCCTTCGCGATGAGCAGTTCTTC.

This chain links TRBV7-9 with TRBJ1-1; TRBD1 is a possible D gene (5 bases). The CDR3 consists of 13 residues. Trimming left V 5 bases short and J 4 bases short, with 11 bases between. CDR1 SEHNR and CDR2 FQNEAQ come from the germline V gene (reference sequence). CDR3 DNA: TGTGCCAGCAGCGCCGGTGGGGGCACTGAAGCTTTCTTT. Amino acids: CASSAGGGTEAFF.